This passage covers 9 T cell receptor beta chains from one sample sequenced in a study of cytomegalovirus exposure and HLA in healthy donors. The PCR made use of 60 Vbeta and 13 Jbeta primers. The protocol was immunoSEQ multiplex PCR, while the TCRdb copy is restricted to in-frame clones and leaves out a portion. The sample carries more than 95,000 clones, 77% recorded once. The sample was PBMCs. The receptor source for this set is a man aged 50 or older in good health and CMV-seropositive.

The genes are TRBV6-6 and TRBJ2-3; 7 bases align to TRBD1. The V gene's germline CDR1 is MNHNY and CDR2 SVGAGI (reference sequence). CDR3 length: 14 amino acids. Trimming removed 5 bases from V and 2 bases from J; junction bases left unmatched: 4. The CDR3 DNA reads TGTGCCAGCAGTAGGGACAGCTACACAGATACGCAGTATTTT. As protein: CASSRDSYTDTQYF.

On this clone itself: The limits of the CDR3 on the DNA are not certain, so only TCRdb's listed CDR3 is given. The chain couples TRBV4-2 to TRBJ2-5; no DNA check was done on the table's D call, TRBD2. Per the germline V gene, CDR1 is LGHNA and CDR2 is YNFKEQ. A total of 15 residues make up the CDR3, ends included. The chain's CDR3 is CASSPERSLHQTQYF.

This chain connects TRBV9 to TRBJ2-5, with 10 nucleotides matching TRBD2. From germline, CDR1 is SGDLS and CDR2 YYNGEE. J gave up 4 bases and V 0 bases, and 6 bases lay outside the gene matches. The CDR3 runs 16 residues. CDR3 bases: TGTGCCAGCAGCGTAGCCATTAGCGGGAGGTCAGAGACCCAGTACTTC. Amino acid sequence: CASSVAISGRSETQYF.

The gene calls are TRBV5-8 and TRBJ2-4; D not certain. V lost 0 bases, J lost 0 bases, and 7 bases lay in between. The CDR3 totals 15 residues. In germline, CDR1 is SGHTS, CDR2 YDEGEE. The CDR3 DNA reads TGTGCCAGCAGCTTGGTTAGTTTAGCCAAAAACATTCAGTACTTC. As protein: CASSLVSLAKNIQYF.

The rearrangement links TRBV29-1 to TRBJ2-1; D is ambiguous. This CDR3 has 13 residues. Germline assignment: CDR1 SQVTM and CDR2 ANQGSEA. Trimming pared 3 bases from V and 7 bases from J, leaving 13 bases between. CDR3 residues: CSVEPRRWNEQFF. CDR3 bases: TGCAGCGTTGAGCCCCGGCGGTGGAATGAGCAGTTCTTC.

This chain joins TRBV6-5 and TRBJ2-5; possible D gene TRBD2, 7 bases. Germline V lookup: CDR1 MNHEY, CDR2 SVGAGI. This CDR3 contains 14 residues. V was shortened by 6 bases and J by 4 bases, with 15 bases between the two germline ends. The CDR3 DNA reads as TGTGCCAGCAGACCATTGCGGGGGCGAGAGACCCAGTACTTC. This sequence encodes CASRPLRGRETQYF.

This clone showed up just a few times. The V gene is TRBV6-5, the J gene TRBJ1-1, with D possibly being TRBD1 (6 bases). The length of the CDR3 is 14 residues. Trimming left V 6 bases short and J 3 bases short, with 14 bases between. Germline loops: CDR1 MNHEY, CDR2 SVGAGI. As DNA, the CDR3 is TGTGCCAGCAGCCCAGGACAGCTACACACTGAAGCTTTCTTT. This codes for CASSPGQLHTEAFF.

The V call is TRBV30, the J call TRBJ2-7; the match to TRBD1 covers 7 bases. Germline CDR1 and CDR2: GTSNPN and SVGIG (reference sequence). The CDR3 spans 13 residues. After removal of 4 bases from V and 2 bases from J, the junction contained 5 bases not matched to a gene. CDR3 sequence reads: CAWNQGDPYEQYF. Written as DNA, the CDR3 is TGTGCCTGGAATCAGGGGGACCCCTACGAGCAGTACTTC.

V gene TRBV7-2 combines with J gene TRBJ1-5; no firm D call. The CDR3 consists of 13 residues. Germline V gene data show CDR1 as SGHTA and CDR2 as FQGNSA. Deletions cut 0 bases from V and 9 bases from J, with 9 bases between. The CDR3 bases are TGTGCCAGCAGCTTAGCGGCCCCTGGGCCCCAGCATTTT. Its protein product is CASSLAAPGPQHF.